The rows below give T cell receptor beta chains drawn from one sample of a study of neoadjuvant anti-PD-1 for oral cavity cancer. Generated by immunoSEQ multiplex PCR, the TCRdb table keeps only in-frame clones and is missing some. The sample lists about 7,200 clones; just under 75% were seen once. The sequences come from PBMCs, collected before nivolumab (anti-PD-1) treatment. The receptors stem from a person between 40 and 79 years old with oral cavity squamous cell carcinoma. The CDR3 runs from the conserved cysteine through the conserved F or W. Each record gives: J gene, D gene, V gene, clone size, CDR3 protein, CDR3 DNA. D genes are given only for firm matches. Rows may omit the clone size; those that give it use once, few, many or a size class.

>TRBJ1-2|NA|TRBV5-1|NA
CASSSDRLYGYTF
TGCGCCAGCAGCTCCGACAGACTCTATGGCTACACCTTC
>TRBJ1-5|NA|TRBV11-2|few
CASSLDWGRNQPQHF
TGTGCCAGCAGCTTAGACTGGGGCCGCAATCAGCCCCAGCATTTT
>TRBJ2-5|TRBD1|TRBV7-9|NA
CASSFRQGASETQYF
TGTGCCAGCAGCTTTCGACAGGGGGCATCTGAGACCCAGTACTTC
>TRBJ2-1|TRBD2|TRBV10-3|NA
CASAEAGGDEQFF
TGTGCCAGCGCCGAAGCGGGGGGGGATGAGCAGTTCTTC
>TRBJ2-3|NA|TRBV28|once
CASLDSKEWGPTTDTQYF
TGTGCCAGTTTAGATTCCAAGGAGTGGGGCCCAACCACAGATACGCAGTATTTT
>TRBJ2-7|NA|TRBV7-2|once
CASSPRQDSYEQYF
TGTGCCAGCAGTCCAAGACAGGACTCCTACGAGCAGTACTTC
>TRBJ1-6|NA|TRBV2|NA
CASSAQTNSPLHF
TGTGCCAGCAGTGCCCAAACTAATTCACCCCTCCACTTT
>TRBJ1-5|TRBD1|TRBV27|NA
CASSPDRGYQPQHF
TGTGCCAGCAGCCCGGACAGGGGTTATCAGCCCCAGCATTTT
>TRBJ2-1|TRBD2|TRBV7-8|NA
CASSLASQRGPYNEQFF
TGTGCCAGCAGCTTAGCGAGTCAGCGGGGGCCCTACAATGAGCAGTTCTTC
>TRBJ1-6|NA|TRBV7-8|NA
CASSATHGTTHNSPLHF
TGTGCCAGCAGCGCAACTCACGGGACAACTCATAATTCACCCCTCCACTTT
>TRBJ1-1|NA|TRBV4-1|NA
CASLGRGPEAFF
TGCGCCAGCCTTGGGAGGGGACCTGAAGCTTTCTTT
>TRBJ2-7|NA|TRBV18|NA
CASSRNPGEDYEQYF
TGTGCCAGCTCCCGGAACCCCGGGGAGGACTACGAGCAGTACTTC
>TRBJ1-2|NA|TRBV6-1|NA
CASSEATQGAFYGYTF
TGTGCCAGCAGTGAAGCGACTCAGGGCGCGTTCTATGGCTACACCTTC
>TRBJ2-2|NA|TRBV9|NA
CASSVVGGALTGELFF
TGTGCCAGCAGCGTAGTAGGGGGGGCTCTGACCGGGGAGCTGTTTTTT
>TRBJ2-5|NA|TRBV28|few
CASSFLLEGGGQETQYF
TGTGCCAGCAGTTTTCTCCTTGAGGGAGGAGGCCAAGAGACCCAGTACTTC
>TRBJ2-1|TRBD2|TRBV9|NA
CASSVGGGDYNEQFF
TGTGCCAGCAGCGTAGGTGGGGGGGACTACAATGAGCAGTTCTTC
>TRBJ2-1|NA|TRBV10-3|NA
CAISGVWSSYNEQFF
TGTGCCATCAGTGGGGTATGGAGCTCCTACAATGAGCAGTTCTTC
>TRBJ2-5|NA|TRBV5-4|NA
CASSLVNQETQYF
TGTGCCAGCAGCTTGGTGAACCAAGAGACCCAGTACTTC
>TRBJ2-5|NA|TRBV14|NA
CASSRDNLQETQYF
TGTGCCAGCAGCCGAGATAATTTACAAGAGACCCAGTACTTC
>TRBJ2-5|TRBD2|TRBV15|NA
CATSFSGGNQETQYF
TGTGCCACCAGCTTTAGCGGGGGAAACCAAGAGACCCAGTACTTC
>TRBJ2-2|NA|TRBV29-1|NA
CSVDRGSLNTGELFF
TGCAGCGTTGACAGGGGCTCCTTAAACACCGGGGAGCTGTTTTTT
>TRBJ2-5|TRBD2|TRBV7-3|once
CASSSFGTSSRETQYF
TGTGCCAGCAGCTCGTTCGGGACTAGCTCTCGAGAGACCCAGTACTTC
>TRBJ2-7|NA|TRBV28|NA
CASRTFGGTGGEQYF
TGTGCCAGCAGGACCTTTGGCGGGACTGGGGGCGAGCAGTACTTC
>TRBJ1-2|NA|TRBV2|NA
CASSEGQARPYGYTF
TGTGCCAGCAGTGAAGGACAGGCCCGCCCTTATGGCTACACCTTC
>TRBJ1-1|NA|TRBV5-4|NA
CASSLVGVDTEAFF
TGTGCCAGCAGCTTAGTCGGGGTGGACACTGAAGCTTTCTTT
>TRBJ2-5|NA|TRBV5-1|once
CASSLGGTVKETQYF
TGCGCCAGCAGCCTGGGAGGGACAGTAAAAGAGACCCAGTACTTC
>TRBJ2-5|NA|TRBV19|NA
CATHSQGQETQYF
TGTGCCACCCACTCACAAGGTCAAGAGACCCAGTACTTC
>TRBJ2-2|TRBD2|TRBV11-2|NA
CASSPGLTNTGELFF
TGTGCCAGCAGCCCGGGACTAACTAACACCGGGGAGCTGTTTTTT
>TRBJ1-2|NA|TRBV9|NA
CASSVDSAGFGYTF
TGTGCCAGCAGCGTAGACTCGGCAGGTTTTGGCTACACCTTC
>TRBJ2-2|NA|TRBV21-1|NA
CASSKEGAGELFF
TGTGCCAGCAGCAAAGAGGGGGCAGGGGAGCTGTTTTTT
>TRBJ1-5|TRBD1|TRBV2|few
CASSLRQGNSNQPQHF
TGTGCCAGCAGTTTAAGACAGGGCAATAGCAATCAGCCCCAGCATTTT
>TRBJ2-6|NA|TRBV29-1|NA
CSVDGEGTGANVLTF
TGCAGCGTTGATGGAGAGGGGACCGGGGCCAACGTCCTGACTTTC
>TRBJ2-3|NA|TRBV9|NA
CASSVAPAPPMDTQYF
TGTGCCAGCAGCGTAGCCCCTGCTCCCCCAATGGATACGCAGTATTTT
>TRBJ2-2|NA|TRBV15|NA
CATGGPNTGELFF
TGTGCCACCGGCGGCCCGAACACCGGGGAGCTGTTTTTT
>TRBJ1-1|NA|TRBV19|few
CASSMVWRGSRTEAFF
TGTGCCAGTAGTATGGTGTGGCGGGGGTCGAGGACTGAAGCTTTCTTT
>TRBJ1-5|TRBD1|TRBV7-2|few
CASSQTGGWDQPQHF
TGTGCCAGCAGCCAAACAGGGGGCTGGGATCAGCCCCAGCATTTT
>TRBJ2-7|NA|TRBV2|NA
CASSDDKPYEQYF
TGTGCCAGCAGTGATGACAAGCCCTACGAGCAGTACTTC
>TRBJ1-1|NA|TRBV6-5|NA
CASTDRPGLNTEAFF
TGTGCCAGCACGGATAGGCCGGGCCTGAACACTGAAGCTTTCTTT
>TRBJ1-1|NA|TRBV10-2|NA
CASSEVGVNTEAFF
TGCGCCAGCAGTGAGGTAGGCGTGAACACTGAAGCTTTCTTT
>TRBJ2-1|TRBD2|TRBV19|NA
CASSTGLAGADEQFF
TGTGCCAGTAGTACGGGACTAGCGGGGGCAGATGAGCAGTTCTTC
>TRBJ2-1|NA|TRBV9|NA
CASSPAGIWTEDNEQFF
TGTGCCAGCAGCCCCGCGGGAATCTGGACTGAAGACAATGAGCAGTTCTTC
>TRBJ1-6|NA|TRBV5-1|NA
CASSFPDRDNSPLHF
TGCGCCAGCAGCTTTCCCGACAGAGATAATTCACCCCTCCACTTT
>TRBJ1-2|TRBD1|TRBV19|NA
CASLPLGQGVDGYTF
TGTGCCAGTTTGCCTCTCGGACAGGGAGTAGATGGCTACACCTTC
>TRBJ2-7|TRBD1|TRBV7-9|once
CASSFRGRSYEQYF
TGTGCCAGCAGCTTCAGGGGGCGGTCCTACGAGCAGTACTTC
>TRBJ1-5|NA|TRBV30|NA
CAWSLPGRIGNQPQHF
TGTGCCTGGAGCCTACCGGGACGAATAGGCAATCAGCCCCAGCATTTT
>TRBJ2-5|NA|TRBV9|NA
CASSVDGQREETQYF
TGTGCCAGCAGCGTAGACGGACAGAGAGAAGAGACCCAGTACTTC
>TRBJ1-4|TRBD1|TRBV29-1|few
CSGTGSTNEKLFF
TGCAGCGGGACAGGGTCCACTAATGAAAAACTGTTTTTT